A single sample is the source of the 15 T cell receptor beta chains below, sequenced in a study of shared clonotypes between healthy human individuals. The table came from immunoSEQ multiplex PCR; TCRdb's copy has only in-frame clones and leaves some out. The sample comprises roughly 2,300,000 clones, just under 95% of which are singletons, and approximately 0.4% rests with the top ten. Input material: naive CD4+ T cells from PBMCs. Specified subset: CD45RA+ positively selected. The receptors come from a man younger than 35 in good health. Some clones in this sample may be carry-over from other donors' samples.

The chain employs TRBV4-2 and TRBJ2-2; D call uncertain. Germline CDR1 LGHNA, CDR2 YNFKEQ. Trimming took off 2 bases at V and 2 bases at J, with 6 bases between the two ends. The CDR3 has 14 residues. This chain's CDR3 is CASSQQLNTGELFF. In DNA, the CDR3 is TGTGCCAGCAGCCAACAGCTAAACACCGGGGAGCTGTTTTTT.

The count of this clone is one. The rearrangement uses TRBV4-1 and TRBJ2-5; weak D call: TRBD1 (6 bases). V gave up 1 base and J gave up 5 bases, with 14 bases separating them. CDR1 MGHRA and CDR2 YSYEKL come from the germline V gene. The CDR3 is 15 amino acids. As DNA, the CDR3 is TGCGCCAGCAGCCAAGTGGGGCAGGGGACGGAGACCCAGTACTTC. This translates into CASSQVGQGTETQYF.

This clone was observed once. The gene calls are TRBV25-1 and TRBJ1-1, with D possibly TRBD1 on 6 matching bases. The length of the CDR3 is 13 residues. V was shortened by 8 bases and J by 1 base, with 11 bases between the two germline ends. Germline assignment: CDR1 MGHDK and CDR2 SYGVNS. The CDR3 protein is CASEGEWNTEAFF. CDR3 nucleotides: TGTGCCAGCGAGGGGGAATGGAACACTGAAGCTTTCTTT.

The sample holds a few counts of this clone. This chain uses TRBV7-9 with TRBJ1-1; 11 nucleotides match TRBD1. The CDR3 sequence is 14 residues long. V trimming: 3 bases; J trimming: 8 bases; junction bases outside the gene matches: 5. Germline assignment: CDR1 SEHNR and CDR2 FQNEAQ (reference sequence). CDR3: CASSFGGDRGEAFF. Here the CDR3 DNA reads TGTGCCAGCAGCTTTGGCGGGGACAGGGGGGAAGCTTTCTTT.

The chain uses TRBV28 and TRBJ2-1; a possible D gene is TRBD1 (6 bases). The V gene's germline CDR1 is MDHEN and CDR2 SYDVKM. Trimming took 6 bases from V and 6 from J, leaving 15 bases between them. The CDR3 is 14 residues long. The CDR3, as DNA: TGTGCCAGCAGGCCGGTCAGGGGTCGCAATGAGCAGTTCTTC. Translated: CASRPVRGRNEQFF.

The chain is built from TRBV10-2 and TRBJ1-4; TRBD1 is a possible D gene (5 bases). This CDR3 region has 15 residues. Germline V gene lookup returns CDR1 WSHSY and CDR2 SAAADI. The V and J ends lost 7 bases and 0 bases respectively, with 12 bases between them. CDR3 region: CASMGQGATNEKLFF. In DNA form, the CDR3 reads TGCGCCAGCATGGGGCAGGGCGCAACTAATGAAAAACTGTTTTTT.

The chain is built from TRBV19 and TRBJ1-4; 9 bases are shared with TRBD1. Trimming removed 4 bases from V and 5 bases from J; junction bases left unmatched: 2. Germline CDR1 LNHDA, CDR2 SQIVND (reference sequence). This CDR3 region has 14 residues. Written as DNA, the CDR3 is TGTGCCAGTAGTACGGGACAGGGCAATGAAAAACTGTTTTTT. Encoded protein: CASSTGQGNEKLFF.

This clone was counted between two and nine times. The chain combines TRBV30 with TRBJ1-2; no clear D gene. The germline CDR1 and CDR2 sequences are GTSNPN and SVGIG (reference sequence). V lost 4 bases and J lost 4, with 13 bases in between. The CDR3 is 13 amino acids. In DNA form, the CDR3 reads TGTGCCTGGAAGATCTGGGCACTCTATGGCTACACCTTC. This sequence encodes CAWKIWALYGYTF. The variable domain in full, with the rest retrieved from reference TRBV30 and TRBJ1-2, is SQTIHQWPATLVQPVGSPLSLECTVEGTSNPNLYWYRQAAGRGLQLLFYSVGIGQISSEVPQNLSASRPQDRQFILSSKKLLLSDSGFYLCAWKIWALYGYTFGSGTRLTVV.

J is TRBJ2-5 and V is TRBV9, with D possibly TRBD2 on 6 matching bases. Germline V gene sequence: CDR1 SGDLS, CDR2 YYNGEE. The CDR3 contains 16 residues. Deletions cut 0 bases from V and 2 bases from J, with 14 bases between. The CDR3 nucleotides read TGTGCCAGCAGCGTAGGAGTGGGAGGACCGCAAGAGACCCAGTACTTC. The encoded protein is CASSVGVGGPQETQYF.

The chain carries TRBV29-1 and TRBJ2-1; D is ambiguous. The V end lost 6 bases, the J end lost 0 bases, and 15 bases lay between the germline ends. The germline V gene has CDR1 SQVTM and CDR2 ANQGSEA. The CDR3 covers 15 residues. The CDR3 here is CSVPVLSGSYNEQFF. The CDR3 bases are TGCAGCGTCCCAGTCCTATCCGGCTCCTACAATGAGCAGTTCTTC.

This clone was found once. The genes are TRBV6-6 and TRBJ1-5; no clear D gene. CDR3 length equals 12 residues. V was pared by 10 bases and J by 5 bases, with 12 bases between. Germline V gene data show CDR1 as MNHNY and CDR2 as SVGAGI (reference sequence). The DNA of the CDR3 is TGTGCCATTAGGGCTGTCGATCAGCCCCAGCATTTT. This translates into CAIRAVDQPQHF.

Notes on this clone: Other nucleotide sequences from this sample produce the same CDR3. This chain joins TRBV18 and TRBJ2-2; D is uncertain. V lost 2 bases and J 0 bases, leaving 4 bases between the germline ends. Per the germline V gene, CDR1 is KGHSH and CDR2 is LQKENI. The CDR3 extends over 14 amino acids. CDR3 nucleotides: TGTGCCAGCTCACCAAGGGCGAACACCGGGGAGCTGTTTTTT. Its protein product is CASSPRANTGELFF.

The CDR3 protein is CASSGVGGSGNTIYF. The CDR3 region has the DNA TGTGCCAGCAGTGGGGTTGGGGGCTCTGGAAACACCATATATTTT. The chain has TRBV2 and TRBJ1-3; tentatively, D is TRBD1 (5 bases). Trimming took 4 bases from V and 0 from J, leaving 10 bases between them. In germline, CDR1 is SNHLY, CDR2 FYNNEI. This CDR3 is built from 15 residues. Using reference TRBV2 and TRBJ1-3 for the parts outside the CDR3, the full variable domain is EPEVTQTPSHQVTQMGQEVILRCVPISNHLYFYWYRQILGQKVEFLVSFYNNEISEKSEIFDDQFSVERPDGSNFTLKIRSTKLEDSAMYFCASSGVGGSGNTIYFGEGSWLTVV.

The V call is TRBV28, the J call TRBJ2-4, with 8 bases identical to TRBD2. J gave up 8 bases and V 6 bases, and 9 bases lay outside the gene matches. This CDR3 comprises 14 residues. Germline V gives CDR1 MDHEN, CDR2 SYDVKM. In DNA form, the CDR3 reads TGTGCCAGCAGAGGGAGCGGGGGAGCCTACATTCAGTACTTC. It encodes CASRGSGGAYIQYF.

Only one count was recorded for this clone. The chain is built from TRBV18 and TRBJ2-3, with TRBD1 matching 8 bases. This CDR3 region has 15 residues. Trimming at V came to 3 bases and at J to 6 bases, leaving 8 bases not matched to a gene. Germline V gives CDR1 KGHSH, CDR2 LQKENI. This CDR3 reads CASSPGTGTPDTQYF. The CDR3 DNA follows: TGTGCCAGCTCACCCGGGACAGGAACGCCGGATACGCAGTATTTT.